The present T cell receptor beta chain was sequenced within a study of molecular identifiers for immune sequencing clone quantification. As for the study in general: RNA from approximately 20,000 or 100,000 naive CD8 cells was split five ways in replicates, with four sequenced. Findings of the study overall: Over 98% of effector molecules, but under 1% in naive cells, were held by clones with more than 20 RNA copies.

TCRdb used MiXCR to reprocess the PCR reads, holding one entry per CDR3 protein. The sample shows fewer than 70,000 distinct CDR3 sequences, around 18% of them seen only once. This clonotype was recorded at least ten times. Antigen: not known. Sequencing was performed on naive CD8+ T cells from blood, with Jurkat cell RNA spiked in. Subset described: FACS-sorted CD8+CD4-CCR7+CD45RA+ naive T cells. This clonotype originated in a human donor in good health. Some libraries in this study had Jurkat cell RNA spiked in.

This chain's CDR3 is CASSYSSRGGEQYF. CDR3 in DNA: TGTGCCAGCAGTTACTCGAGTAGAGGTGGAGAGCAGTACTTC. V usage is TRBV6-5 and J usage is TRBJ2-7; the D is unclear. The CDR3 runs to 14 residues. V lost 0 bases to trimming and J lost 7 bases, with 13 bases between them. Germline CDR1 and CDR2: MNHEY and SVGAGI.